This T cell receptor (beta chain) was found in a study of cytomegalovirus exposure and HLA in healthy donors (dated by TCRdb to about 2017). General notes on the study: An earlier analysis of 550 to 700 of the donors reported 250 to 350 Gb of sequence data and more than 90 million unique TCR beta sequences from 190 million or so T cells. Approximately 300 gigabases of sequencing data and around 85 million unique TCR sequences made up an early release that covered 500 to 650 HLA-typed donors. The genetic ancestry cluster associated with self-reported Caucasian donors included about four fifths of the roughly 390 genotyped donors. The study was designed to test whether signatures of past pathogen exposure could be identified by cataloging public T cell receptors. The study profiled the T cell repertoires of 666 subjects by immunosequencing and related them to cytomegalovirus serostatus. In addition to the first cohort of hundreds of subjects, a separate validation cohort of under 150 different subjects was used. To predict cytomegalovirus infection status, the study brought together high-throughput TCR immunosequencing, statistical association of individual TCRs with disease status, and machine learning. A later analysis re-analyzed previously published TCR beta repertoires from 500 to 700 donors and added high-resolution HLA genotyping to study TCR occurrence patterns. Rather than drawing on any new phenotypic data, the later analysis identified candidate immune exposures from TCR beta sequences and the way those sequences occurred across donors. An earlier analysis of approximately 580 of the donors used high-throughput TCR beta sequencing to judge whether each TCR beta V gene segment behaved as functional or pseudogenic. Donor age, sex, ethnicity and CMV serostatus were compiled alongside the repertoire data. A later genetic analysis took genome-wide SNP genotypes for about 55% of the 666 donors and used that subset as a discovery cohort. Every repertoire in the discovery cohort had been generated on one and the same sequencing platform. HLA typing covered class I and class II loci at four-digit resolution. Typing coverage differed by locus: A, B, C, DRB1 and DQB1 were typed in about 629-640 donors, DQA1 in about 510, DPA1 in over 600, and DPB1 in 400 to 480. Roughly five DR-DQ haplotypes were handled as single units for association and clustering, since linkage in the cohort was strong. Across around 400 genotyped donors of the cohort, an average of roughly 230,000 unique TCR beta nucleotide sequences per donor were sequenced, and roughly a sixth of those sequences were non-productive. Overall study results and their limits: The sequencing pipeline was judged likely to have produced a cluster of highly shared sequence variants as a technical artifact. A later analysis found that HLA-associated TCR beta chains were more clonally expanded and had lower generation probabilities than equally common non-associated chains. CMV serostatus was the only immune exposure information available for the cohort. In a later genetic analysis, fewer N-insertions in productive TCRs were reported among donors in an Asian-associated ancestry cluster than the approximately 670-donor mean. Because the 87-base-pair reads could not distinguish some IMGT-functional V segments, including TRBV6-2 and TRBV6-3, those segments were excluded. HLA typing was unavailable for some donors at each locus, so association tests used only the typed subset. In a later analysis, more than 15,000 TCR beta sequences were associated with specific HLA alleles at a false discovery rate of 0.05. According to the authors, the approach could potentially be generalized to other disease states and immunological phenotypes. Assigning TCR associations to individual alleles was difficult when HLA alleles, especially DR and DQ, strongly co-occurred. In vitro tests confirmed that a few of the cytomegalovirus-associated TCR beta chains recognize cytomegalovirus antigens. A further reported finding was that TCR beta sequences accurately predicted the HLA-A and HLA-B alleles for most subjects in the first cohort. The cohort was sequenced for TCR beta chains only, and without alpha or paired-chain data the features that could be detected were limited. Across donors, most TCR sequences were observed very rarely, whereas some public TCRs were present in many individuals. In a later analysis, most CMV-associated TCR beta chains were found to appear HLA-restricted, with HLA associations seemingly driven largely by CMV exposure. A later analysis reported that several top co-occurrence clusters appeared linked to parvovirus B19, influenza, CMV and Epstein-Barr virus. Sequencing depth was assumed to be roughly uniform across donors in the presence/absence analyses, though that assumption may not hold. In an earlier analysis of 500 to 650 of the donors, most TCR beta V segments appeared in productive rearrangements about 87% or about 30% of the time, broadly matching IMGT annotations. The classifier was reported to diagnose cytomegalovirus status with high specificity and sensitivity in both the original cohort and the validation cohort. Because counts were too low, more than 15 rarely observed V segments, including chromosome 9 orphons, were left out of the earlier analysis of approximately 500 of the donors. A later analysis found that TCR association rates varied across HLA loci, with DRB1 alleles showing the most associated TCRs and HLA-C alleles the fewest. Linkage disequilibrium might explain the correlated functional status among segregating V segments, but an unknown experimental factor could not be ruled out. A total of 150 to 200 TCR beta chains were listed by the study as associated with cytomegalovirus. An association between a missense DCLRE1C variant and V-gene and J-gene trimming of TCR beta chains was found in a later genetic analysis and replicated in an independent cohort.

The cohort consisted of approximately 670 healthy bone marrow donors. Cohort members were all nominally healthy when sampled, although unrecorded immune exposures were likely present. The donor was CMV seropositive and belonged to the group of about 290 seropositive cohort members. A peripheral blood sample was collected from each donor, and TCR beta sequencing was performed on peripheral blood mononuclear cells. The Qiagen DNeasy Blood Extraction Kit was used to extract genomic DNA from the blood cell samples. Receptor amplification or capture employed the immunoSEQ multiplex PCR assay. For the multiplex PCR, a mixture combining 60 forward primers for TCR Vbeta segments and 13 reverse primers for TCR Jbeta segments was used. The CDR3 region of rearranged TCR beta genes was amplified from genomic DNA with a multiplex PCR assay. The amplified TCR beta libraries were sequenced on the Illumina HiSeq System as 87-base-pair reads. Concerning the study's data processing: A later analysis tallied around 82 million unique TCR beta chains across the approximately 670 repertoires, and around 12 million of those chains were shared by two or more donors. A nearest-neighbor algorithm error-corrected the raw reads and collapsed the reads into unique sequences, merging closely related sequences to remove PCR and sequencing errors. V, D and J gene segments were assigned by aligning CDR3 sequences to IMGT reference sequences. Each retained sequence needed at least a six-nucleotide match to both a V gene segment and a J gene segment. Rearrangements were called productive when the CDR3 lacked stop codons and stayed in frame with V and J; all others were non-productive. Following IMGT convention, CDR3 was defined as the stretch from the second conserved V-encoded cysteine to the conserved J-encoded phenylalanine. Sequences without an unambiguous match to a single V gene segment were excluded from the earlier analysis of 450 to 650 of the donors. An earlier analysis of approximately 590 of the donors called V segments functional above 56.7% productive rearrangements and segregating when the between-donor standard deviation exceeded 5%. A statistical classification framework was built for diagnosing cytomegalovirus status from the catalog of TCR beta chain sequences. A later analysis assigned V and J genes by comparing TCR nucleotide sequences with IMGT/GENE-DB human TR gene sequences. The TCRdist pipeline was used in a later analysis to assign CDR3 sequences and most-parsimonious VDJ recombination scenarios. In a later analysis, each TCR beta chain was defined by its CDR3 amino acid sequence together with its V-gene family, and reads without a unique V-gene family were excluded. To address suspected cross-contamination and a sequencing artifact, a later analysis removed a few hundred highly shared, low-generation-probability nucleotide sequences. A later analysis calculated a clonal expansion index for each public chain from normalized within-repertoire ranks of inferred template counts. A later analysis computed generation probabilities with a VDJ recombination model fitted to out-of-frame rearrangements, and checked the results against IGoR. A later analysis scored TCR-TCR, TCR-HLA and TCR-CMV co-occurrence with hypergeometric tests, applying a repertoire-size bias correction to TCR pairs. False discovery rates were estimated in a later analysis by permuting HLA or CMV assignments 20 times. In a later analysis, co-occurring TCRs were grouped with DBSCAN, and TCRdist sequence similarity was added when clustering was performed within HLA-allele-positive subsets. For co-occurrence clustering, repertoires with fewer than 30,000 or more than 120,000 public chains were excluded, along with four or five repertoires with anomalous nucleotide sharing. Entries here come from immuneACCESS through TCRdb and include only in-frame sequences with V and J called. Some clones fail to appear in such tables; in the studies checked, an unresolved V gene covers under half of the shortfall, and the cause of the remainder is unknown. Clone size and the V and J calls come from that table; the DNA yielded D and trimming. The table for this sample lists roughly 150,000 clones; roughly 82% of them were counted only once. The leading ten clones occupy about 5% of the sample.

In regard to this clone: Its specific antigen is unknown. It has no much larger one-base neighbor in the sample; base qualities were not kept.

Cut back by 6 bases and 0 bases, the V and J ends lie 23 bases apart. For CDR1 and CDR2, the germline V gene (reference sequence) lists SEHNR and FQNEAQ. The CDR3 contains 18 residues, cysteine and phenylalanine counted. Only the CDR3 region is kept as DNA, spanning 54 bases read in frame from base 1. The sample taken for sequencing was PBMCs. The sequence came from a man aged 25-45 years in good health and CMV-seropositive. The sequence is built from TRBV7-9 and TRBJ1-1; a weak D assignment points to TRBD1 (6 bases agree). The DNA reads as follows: TGTGCCAGCAGGGGACGGGACAACCCCCGAGGGGTGAACACTGAAGCTTTCTTT. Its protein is CASRGRDNPRGVNTEAFF.